The present entry profiles one TCR beta chain with its context. Its antigen is still unknown. The entry originates in a study of cytomegalovirus exposure and HLA in healthy donors. Looking at the study overall: The Caucasian-associated ancestry cluster contained about four fifths of the approximately 420 genotyped donors.

Study-wide results and limits: An apparent linkage of common viral pathogens to several of the most significant clusters emerged in a later analysis. It was reportedly the case that the classifier diagnosed cytomegalovirus status with high specificity and sensitivity. Researchers reported in a later analysis that a missense DCLRE1C variant was tied to TCR beta V- and J-gene trimming.

V dropped 3 bases and J dropped 5 bases, with 11 bases sitting between them. Germline V gives CDR1 WNHNN, CDR2 SYGVQD (reference sequence). CDR3 length: 13 amino acids. PCR employed 60 Vbeta and 13 Jbeta primers. Data came from immunoSEQ multiplex PCR; TCRdb stores just in-frame clones and leaves some out. The table lists about 170,000 clones, 84% of them singletons, with more than 4% in the top ten. Sequencing was carried out using PBMCs. J is TRBJ2-7 and V is TRBV10-1; D possibly corresponds to TRBD2 (6 bases). This clonotype was obtained from a man between 18 and 35 years old in good health and CMV-seronegative. The CDR3 spells CASSESRGNEQYF. CDR3 nucleotide sequence: TGCGCCAGCAGTGAATCCCGGGGGAACGAGCAGTACTTC.